This T cell receptor beta chain was captured in a study of Graves' ophthalmopathy and Graves' hyperthyroidism. Beta-chain TCR CDR3 regions were amplified from RNA transcripts. Second-round multiplex PCR followed a first-round RT-PCR using HTBI primers. TCRdb re-derived calls from the multiplex PCR reads in MiXCR, one entry per CDR3 protein. The table has 220,000 or so distinct CDR3 sequences, roughly a fifth seen once. V was clipped by 3 bases and J by 1 base, with 7 bases between them. The germline gives CDR1 DFQATT, CDR2 SNEGSKA (reference sequence). The CDR3 consists of 12 residues. The rearrangement joins TRBV20-1 to TRBJ2-7, with a possible D match to TRBD1 (5 bases). Source material: peripheral blood. The source of this sequence is a woman in her forties or fifties with Graves' ophthalmopathy. The CDR3 is CSASSGSYEQYF. Written as DNA, the CDR3 is TGCAGTGCTAGTTCAGGGTCCTACGAGCAGTACTTC.